This T cell receptor beta chain was obtained from a study of blood T cell repertoires in COVID-19. Overall study: COVID-19 samples collected from the United States, Italy and Spain covered acute and convalescent phases.

CDR3 size: 15 residues. Trimming cost V 4 bases and J 7 bases; bases outside gene matches: 10. Germline assignment: CDR1 MGHDK and CDR2 SYGVNS. TCRdb keeps only in-frame clones here, not all; method: immunoSEQ multiplex PCR. The sample has around 270,000 clones, roughly 80% seen once. The gene calls are TRBV25-1 and TRBJ2-7, with 10 bases matching TRBD1. The sequenced sample consisted of peripheral blood. This TCR was recovered from a man between 60 and 70 years old with acute or convalescent COVID-19. CDR3 in amino acids: CASSATGGPLGEQYF. CDR3 sequence (DNA): TGTGCCAGCAGTGCGACAGGGGGCCCCCTCGGAGAGCAGTACTTC.